The rows below give T cell receptor beta chains drawn from one sample of a study of T cells after yellow fever vaccination. One entry per CDR3 protein results from TCRdb running MiXCR on the 5' RACE reads. The data show roughly 11,000 distinct CDR3 sequences, approximately 5.3% seen once. Sample: PBMCs, either bulk or a sorted T-cell subset (CD4+, CD8+, memory, or dextramer-sorted; not recorded which), taken on the day of the yellow fever booster vaccination. Receptors were obtained from a young man who received the YFV17D yellow fever vaccine. Each CDR3 is given with its conserved first and last residue. Fields, in order: clone size, V gene, J gene, D gene, CDR3 protein, CDR3 DNA. D genes are given only for firm matches. Rows give clone size only sometimes, using once, few, many, or a class for an expanded clone.

>many|TRBV4-3|TRBJ2-1|NA
CASSPNSVGSSYNEQFF
TGCGCCAGCAGCCCGAACAGTGTCGGAAGCTCCTACAATGAGCAGTTCTTC
>many|TRBV10-3|TRBJ2-2|NA
CAIKGSEATGELFF
TGTGCCATCAAAGGGTCTGAGGCCACCGGGGAGCTGTTTTTT
>medium-sized|TRBV6-5|TRBJ2-5|NA
CASSYSTAGQFLETQYF
TGTGCCAGCAGTTACTCGACGGCTGGACAGTTCCTAGAGACCCAGTACTTC
>medium-sized|TRBV5-4|TRBJ2-4|TRBD1
CASSLDTTGGIQYF
TGTGCCAGCAGCTTGGATACGACAGGGGGCATTCAGTACTTC
>many|TRBV13|TRBJ2-1|NA
CASSLVGTIYNEQFF
TGTGCCAGCAGCTTAGTAGGGACGATCTACAATGAGCAGTTCTTC
>many|TRBV7-2|TRBJ2-7|TRBD1
CASSALAGTVGSYEQYF
TGTGCCAGCAGCGCCTTGGCCGGGACAGTCGGTTCCTACGAGCAGTACTTC
>many|TRBV12-5|TRBJ1-6|NA
CASGQGRLNSPLHF
TGTGCTAGTGGGCAAGGACGGCTGAATTCACCCCTCCACTTT
>medium-sized|TRBV20-1|TRBJ2-3|NA
CSASWATTDTQYF
TGCAGTGCCTCGTGGGCTACCACAGATACGCAGTATTTT
>medium-sized|TRBV6-1|TRBJ2-1|TRBD1
CASSGRDRGLNEQFF
TGTGCCAGCAGTGGCCGGGACAGGGGTCTCAATGAGCAGTTCTTC
>many|TRBV20-1|TRBJ1-1|TRBD1
CSAKGAQGWMNTEAFF
TGCAGTGCTAAGGGGGCGCAAGGGTGGATGAACACTGAAGCTTTCTTT
>many|TRBV18|TRBJ1-5|NA
CASSPQGNQPQHF
TGTGCCAGCTCACCCCAGGGGAATCAGCCCCAGCATTTT
>many|TRBV27|TRBJ1-1|NA
CASSQSRLMTEAFF
TGTGCCAGCAGTCAATCGAGGCTTATGACTGAAGCTTTCTTT
>many|TRBV2|TRBJ1-3|NA
CASSANRDGNTIYF
TGTGCCAGCAGTGCAAACAGGGATGGAAACACCATATATTTT
>few|TRBV5-5|TRBJ2-5|NA
CAISPGLGARKTQYF
TGTGCCATCAGCCCTGGGCTGGGGGCGCGAAAGACCCAGTACTTC
>many|TRBV12-3/TRBV12-4|TRBJ1-4|NA
CASSLQANEKLFF
TGTGCCAGCAGTTTACAGGCTAATGAAAAACTGTTTTTT
>many|TRBV3-1|TRBJ2-1|TRBD2
CASSQIPGLAGAPTPYNEQFF
TGTGCCAGCAGCCAGATTCCGGGACTAGCGGGAGCGCCTACACCTTACAATGAGCAGTTCTTC
>many|TRBV6-2/TRBV6-3|TRBJ1-1|NA
CASLPSPRGPAEAFF
TGTGCCAGCCTTCCTTCGCCGAGGGGTCCCGCTGAAGCTTTCTTT
>many|TRBV27|TRBJ1-6|NA
CATSGQYNSPLHF
TGTGCCACCTCAGGGCAATATAATTCACCCCTCCACTTT
>few|TRBV7-2|TRBJ2-1|NA
CASSLGTLYNEQFF
TGTGCCAGCAGCTTAGGGACTTTGTACAATGAGCAGTTCTTC
>many|TRBV7-2|TRBJ2-3|NA
CASSADPGDTQYF
TGTGCCAGCAGCGCGGACCCTGGGGATACGCAGTATTTT
>many|TRBV20-1|TRBJ2-7|NA
CSAAPGTRKEQYF
TGCAGTGCTGCCCCCGGGACTCGGAAGGAGCAGTACTTC
>medium-sized|TRBV10-1|TRBJ2-1|TRBD2
CASSDLAGAPYNEQFF
TGCGCCAGCAGTGACCTAGCGGGTGCACCCTACAATGAGCAGTTCTTC
>medium-sized|TRBV3-1|TRBJ2-7|NA
CASSQAEIGREQYF
TGTGCCAGCAGCCAAGCAGAAATAGGTCGCGAGCAGTACTTC
>many|TRBV19|TRBJ2-5|TRBD2
CASSEREWETQYF
TGTGCCAGTTCAGAGCGGGAGTGGGAGACCCAGTACTTC
>many|TRBV15|TRBJ2-3|NA
CATSRDGKFTDTQYF
TGTGCCACCAGCAGAGACGGGAAATTCACAGATACGCAGTATTTT
>many|TRBV6-4|TRBJ2-1|TRBD2
CASSDSFTSGSNEQFF
TGTGCCAGCAGTGACTCGTTTACTAGCGGGAGCAATGAGCAGTTCTTC
>many|TRBV3-1|TRBJ1-1|TRBD1
CASSHRDRGAFF
TGTGCCAGCAGCCACCGGGACAGGGGAGCTTTCTTT
>many|TRBV25-1|TRBJ2-7|NA
CASSRDSRYEQYF
TGTGCCAGCAGCCGGGACTCACGCTACGAGCAGTACTTC
>NA|TRBV2|TRBJ2-3|TRBD2
CAICYGTSGSNTDTQYF
TGTGCCATCTGCTACGGGACTAGCGGGAGTAACACAGATACGCAGTATTTT
>many|TRBV7-3|TRBJ2-2|NA
CASSFDSRGTGELFF
TGTGCCAGCAGCTTTGACTCCCGTGGCACCGGGGAGCTGTTTTTT
>medium-sized|TRBV4-3|TRBJ2-2|NA
CASSQAVSPRDTGELFF
TGCGCCAGCAGCCAAGCGGTCTCCCCGAGGGACACCGGGGAGCTGTTTTTT
>medium-sized|TRBV3-1|TRBJ2-3|TRBD2
CASRLAAQDTQYF
TGTGCCAGCAGACTAGCGGCGCAAGATACGCAGTATTTT
>many|TRBV18|TRBJ2-5|NA
CASSPRPLGRETQYF
TGTGCCAGCTCACCACGCCCCCTCGGGCGAGAGACCCAGTACTTC
>medium-sized|TRBV12-3/TRBV12-4|TRBJ1-6|NA
CASSDNRESPLHF
TGTGCCAGCAGCGATAACAGGGAATCACCCCTCCACTTT
>many|TRBV6-2/TRBV6-3|TRBJ1-1|NA
CASSYGVPTEAFF
TGTGCCAGCAGTTACGGAGTCCCCACTGAAGCTTTCTTT
>few|TRBV6-4|TRBJ1-1|NA
CASRAGGGTEAFF
TGTGCCAGCAGGGCCGGTGGGGGAACTGAAGCTTTCTTT
>many|TRBV3-1|TRBJ1-3|NA
CASSQGTGKGFGNTIYF
TGTGCCAGCAGCCAAGGAACGGGAAAAGGCTTTGGAAACACCATATATTTT
>many|TRBV5-4|TRBJ1-6|NA
CASSLQDSPLHF
TGTGCCAGCAGCTTACAGGATTCACCCCTCCACTTT
>many|TRBV20-1|TRBJ2-3|TRBD2
CSARDSGSGDSGDTQYF
TGCAGTGCTAGAGATTCAGGTAGCGGGGACTCGGGAGATACGCAGTATTTT
>many|TRBV27|TRBJ2-1|NA
CASSLGLPYNEQFF
TGTGCCAGCAGTTTAGGACTACCCTACAATGAGCAGTTCTTC
>many|TRBV20-1|TRBJ2-2|TRBD2
CSASRTLAGANTGELFF
TGCAGTGCTAGTCGAACCTTAGCGGGAGCGAACACCGGGGAGCTGTTTTTT
>many|TRBV4-2|TRBJ1-3|NA
CASSRVNPGTTGNTIYF
TGTGCCAGCAGCCGAGTAAACCCCGGGACTACTGGAAACACCATATATTTT
>many|TRBV20-1|TRBJ2-5|TRBD2
CSLGGLADGTQYF
TGCAGTCTCGGCGGACTAGCCGACGGGACCCAGTACTTC
>many|TRBV12-3/TRBV12-4|TRBJ2-1|TRBD2
CASGTSGPREQFF
TGTGCCAGCGGGACTAGCGGGCCCCGTGAGCAGTTCTTC
>many|TRBV20-1|TRBJ2-3|TRBD2
CSARQRAGGDTQYF
TGCAGTGCTAGACAACGAGCGGGAGGGGATACGCAGTATTTT
>medium-sized|TRBV29-1|TRBJ2-5|NA
CSVEPAQETQYF
TGCAGCGTTGAGCCAGCCCAAGAGACCCAGTACTTC
>medium-sized|TRBV28|TRBJ2-1|NA
CASSLRVMEQFF
TGTGCCAGCAGTTTACGGGTAATGGAGCAGTTCTTC